Presented here are 22 T cell receptor beta chains from one specimen sequenced in a study of T cell clones after liver transplantation. Profiling relied on immunoSEQ multiplex PCR, and the TCRdb table lists in-frame clones only, not all of them. The sample gives tens of thousands of clones, 60% to 80% of which show up once; about a tenth is in the top ten. This sample comprised CD4+ T cells from blood, obtained at the 22-month timepoint. Receptors were obtained from a human patient who received a liver transplant. Some T cells may possibly be graft donor cells.

The chain carries TRBV19 and TRBJ1-1; 7 bases align to TRBD1. The CDR3 is made up of 16 amino acids. After removal of 5 bases from V and 0 bases from J, the junction contained 9 bases not matched to a gene. Germline V lookup: CDR1 LNHDA, CDR2 SQIVND (reference sequence). The CDR3 DNA is TGTGCCAGTAGTCGGGGGGCAGGGGGTATGAACACTGAAGCTTTCTTT. Amino acids: CASSRGAGGMNTEAFF.

This clone has at least ten counts. V gene TRBV20-1 combines with J gene TRBJ2-5; 8 bases align to TRBD1. There are 11 residues in the CDR3. Germline CDR1 and CDR2: DFQATT and SNEGSKA (reference sequence). V was clipped by 8 bases and J by 5 bases; unmatched bases: 4. DNA for the CDR3: TGCAGTATGGACAGGGCGGAGACCCAGTACTTC. Translating gives CSMDRAETQYF.

This clone appeared once. The chain couples TRBV18 to TRBJ2-7; possibly TRBD2 for D (6 bases). CDR1 KGHSH and CDR2 LQKENI come from the germline V gene. The CDR3 covers 18 residues. Between the trimmed V and J ends, which lost 0 bases and 4 bases, there was a span of 22 bases. Here the CDR3 reads CASSPPYGGDTTLYEQYF. DNA for the CDR3: TGTGCCAGCTCACCACCGTATGGAGGGGATACGACCTTGTACGAGCAGTACTTC.

This chain connects TRBV28 to TRBJ2-1, with no clear D. The CDR3 has 13 residues. CDR1 is MDHEN and CDR2 is SYDVKM in the germline V gene. The V end lost 4 bases, the J end lost 5 bases, and 9 bases lay between the germline ends. CDR3 DNA sequence: TGTGCCAGCAGTTCCCTTCGGAACAATGAGCAGTTCTTC. It specifies CASSSLRNNEQFF.

Only a few counts were recorded for this clone. This chain links TRBV14 with TRBJ2-2, with D tentatively TRBD2 (6 bases). This CDR3 comprises 16 residues. V lost 4 bases, J lost 3 bases, and 15 bases lay in between. The germline V gene has CDR1 SGHDN and CDR2 FVKESK. DNA of the CDR3: TGTGCCAGCAGCCCCCTCCGGAGGGGAGACACCGGGGAGCTGTTTTTT. It is translated as CASSPLRRGDTGELFF.

V usage is TRBV10-3 and J usage is TRBJ1-1; 7 nucleotides align to TRBD1. V gave up 7 bases and J gave up 2 bases; unmatched junction bases: 4. The CDR3 totals 13 residues. From germline, CDR1 is ENHRY and CDR2 SYGVKD. The CDR3 protein is CAITPGGNTEAFF. The CDR3 nucleotides are TGTGCCATCACCCCAGGGGGAAACACTGAAGCTTTCTTT.

The sample holds a few counts of this clone. The chain recombines TRBV6-5 with TRBJ2-2; possibly TRBD1 for D (6 bases). Trimming removed 6 bases at V and 0 bases at J, with 11 bases between. CDR1 is MNHEY, CDR2 SVGAGI, per germline. This CDR3 spans 15 amino acids. CDR3: CASSPRQANTGELFF. In DNA, the CDR3 is TGTGCCAGCAGCCCTAGACAGGCGAACACCGGGGAGCTGTTTTTT.

The chain carries TRBV6-1 and TRBJ2-1, with D maybe TRBD2 (5 bases). This CDR3 region has 15 residues. Germline V gives CDR1 MNHNS, CDR2 SASEGT. V was shortened by 2 bases and J by 0 bases, with 8 bases between the two germline ends. CDR3 nucleotides: TGTGCCAGCAGTGAAACGGGGAACTCCTACAATGAGCAGTTCTTC. Amino acids: CASSETGNSYNEQFF.

The V gene is TRBV6-5, the J gene TRBJ2-6; 10 nucleotides match TRBD1. This CDR3 is built from 15 residues. Germline V gene sequence: CDR1 MNHEY, CDR2 SVGAGI. V lost 6 bases, J lost 3 bases, and 2 bases stayed unmatched. The CDR3 loop reads CASSDRGLGANVLTF. In nucleotides, the CDR3 is TGTGCCAGCAGCGACAGGGGGCTTGGGGCCAACGTCCTGACTTTC.

The V and J genes are TRBV19 and TRBJ1-1; possible D gene TRBD1, 5 bases. V lost 3 bases and J lost 5, with 10 bases in between. Germline loops: CDR1 LNHDA, CDR2 SQIVND (reference sequence). This CDR3 comprises 13 residues. CDR3 bases: TGTGCCAGTAGTATCTCAGGGTGGACTGAAGCTTTCTTT. It codes for CASSISGWTEAFF.

Regarding this clone: Other nucleotide sequences in the sample specify the same CDR3. The chain is built from TRBV2 and TRBJ2-2; D may be TRBD1 or TRBD2 (5 bases each). CDR1 is SNHLY and CDR2 is FYNNEI in the germline V gene. The length of the CDR3 is 15 residues. The ends were cut back, 7 bases at V and 1 base at J, with 13 bases in the middle. The CDR3 DNA sequence: TGTGCCAGCACCTCTGAGGGGCTGAACACCGGGGAGCTGTTTTTT. It codes for CASTSEGLNTGELFF. The full variable domain, in which reference TRBV2 and TRBJ2-2 provide the parts outside the CDR3, is EPEVTQTPSHQVTQMGQEVILRCVPISNHLYFYWYRQILGQKVEFLVSFYNNEISEKSEIFDDQFSVERPDGSNFTLKIRSTKLEDSAMYFCASTSEGLNTGELFFGEGSRLTVL.

The chain has TRBV19 and TRBJ1-1; D gene ambiguous. The ends were cut back, 4 bases at V and 11 bases at J, with 26 bases in the middle. This CDR3 has 16 amino acids. Per the germline V gene, CDR1 is LNHDA and CDR2 is SQIVND (reference sequence). The CDR3 loop is CASSTPRMGGQECAFF. In DNA, the CDR3 is TGTGCCAGTAGTACTCCACGAATGGGAGGGCAGGAATGCGCTTTCTTT.

The chain recombines TRBV7-6 with TRBJ2-2; TRBD2 agrees at 7 bases. The CDR3 consists of 16 residues. Germline V gene lookup returns CDR1 SGHVS and CDR2 FNYEAQ. The V segment lost 2 bases and the J segment 5 bases; nucleotides outside the gene matches: 8. In nucleotides, the CDR3 is TGTGCCAGCAGCTTACGGGGAACGGGGGGAACCGGGGAGCTGTTTTTT. It yields the protein CASSLRGTGGTGELFF.

The chain is built from TRBV7-8 and TRBJ2-7, with 8 bases that match TRBD2. The germline CDR1 and CDR2 sequences are SGHVS and FQNEAQ. CDR3 size: 16 residues. Unmatched junction bases numbered 11, after V lost 0 bases and J lost 7 bases. The CDR3: CASSLAPPAAGEEQYF. CDR3 in DNA: TGTGCCAGCAGCTTAGCCCCCCCCGCAGCGGGGGAAGAGCAGTACTTC.

The chain recombines TRBV2 with TRBJ2-3, with 13 bases that match TRBD2. Unmatched junction bases numbered 8, after V lost 6 bases and J lost 2 bases. This CDR3 has 17 amino acids. The V gene's germline CDR1 is SNHLY and CDR2 FYNNEI. The CDR3 DNA reads as TGTGCCAGCAGATCCGGACTAGCGGGGGAGGCCACAGATACGCAGTATTTT. This translates into CASRSGLAGEATDTQYF.

Only a few counts were recorded for this clone. CDR3 in amino acids: CASSVGGPGNTIYF. Here the CDR3 DNA reads TGTGCCAGCAGCGTAGGAGGGCCTGGAAACACCATATATTTT. The chain has TRBV9 and TRBJ1-3, with unresolved D. The CDR3 has 14 amino acids. V was trimmed by 0 bases and J by 2 bases, leaving 6 bases between them. The V gene's germline CDR1 is SGDLS and CDR2 YYNGEE.

The V and J genes are TRBV30 and TRBJ1-1, with D unresolved. This CDR3 is built from 12 residues. The germline V gene encodes CDR1 GTSNPN and CDR2 SVGIG (reference sequence). The ends were cut back, 5 bases at V and 0 bases at J, with 7 bases in the middle. CDR3 sequence (DNA): TGTGCCTGGGGACCCATGAACACTGAAGCTTTCTTT. Translated: CAWGPMNTEAFF.

This clone was seen at least ten times. The missing conserved phenylalanine or tryptophan at the end of this CDR3 makes a read error likely. Because the CDR3's place on the DNA is in doubt, the DNA is left out and the CDR3 is given as listed by TCRdb. The V gene is TRBV19, the J gene TRBJ1-2; the table's D gene call, TRBD1, was not cross checked with the DNA. The CDR3 is made up of 8 amino acids, end residues included. The germline CDR1 and CDR2 sequences are LNHDA and SQIVND (reference sequence). CDR3 residues: CASRKQGR.

The chain recombines TRBV1 with TRBJ2-3; TRBD1 is taken as the D call from the table, unchecked against the DNA. TRBV1 is deemed a pseudogene. CDR3 length: 17 amino acids. CDR3 nucleotides: TGCACCAGCAGCCAACCCAACTACAGGCCTTCAACAGATACGCAGTATTTT. Translating gives CTSSQPNYRPSTDTQYF.

V is TRBV5-1 and J is TRBJ1-1; 7 bases are a match to TRBD1. CDR1 and CDR2 (germline): SGHRS, YFSETQ. Germline trimming cut 0 bases from V and 4 bases from J; bases unmatched to any gene: 3. The CDR3 totals 14 residues. The DNA of the CDR3 is TGCGCCAGCAGCTTGGCACAGGGGAGCACTGAAGCTTTCTTT. It translates to CASSLAQGSTEAFF.

This sequence joins TRBV7-9 and TRBJ1-4; tentatively, D is TRBD1 (5 bases). This CDR3 has 16 amino acids. The V and J ends lost 0 bases and 1 base respectively, with 9 bases between them. CDR1 and CDR2 (germline): SEHNR, FQNEAQ (reference sequence). CDR3 region: CASSLALRGTNEKLFF. CDR3 DNA: TGTGCCAGCAGCTTAGCGCTGAGGGGAACTAATGAAAAACTGTTTTTT.

Note on this clone: The same CDR3 is also encoded by other DNA sequences in this sample. V is TRBV6-1 and J is TRBJ1-2; 7 positions agree with TRBD1. This CDR3 contains 14 residues. CDR1 and CDR2 (germline): MNHNS, SASEGT. J was trimmed by 3 bases and V by 3 bases; bases with no gene match: 4. The CDR3 coding sequence is TGTGCCAGCAGTGAGTCGGGACAGTACTATGGCTACACCTTC. Translating it yields CASSESGQYYGYTF.